This is a list of T cell receptor beta chains from one sample in a study of cytomegalovirus exposure and HLA in healthy donors. Repertoires were generated with immunoSEQ multiplex PCR, while TCRdb's copy carries only in-frame clones and drops some. The sample consists of some 90,000 clones, 70% to 85% of them appearing once. Sequencing used PBMCs. The source is a man over 45 in good health and CMV-seronegative. The CDR3 runs from the conserved cysteine through the conserved F or W. The order of the fields is J gene, V gene, CDR3 protein.

TRBJ2-5 | TRBV29-1 | CSVPVQGGRDF
TRBJ1-2 | TRBV19 | CASSVPGQFLLTGYTF
TRBJ2-3 | TRBV9 | CASSVGPAASTDTQYF
TRBJ1-4 | TRBV28 | CASSLTGRDEKLFF
TRBJ1-5 | TRBV2 | CASSADSSNQPQHF
TRBJ1-6 | TRBV13 | CASSSRSTGAYNSPLHF
TRBJ2-3 | TRBV5-6 | CASSFNRVDTQYF
TRBJ2-7 | TRBV28 | CASSLRGQLFKEQYF
TRBJ1-4 | TRBV5-4 | CASSLGPGSDEKLFF
TRBJ1-2 | TRBV6-1 | CASSKGAGYTF
TRBJ1-4 | TRBV5-1 | CASSLNGGNEKLFF
. | TRBV2 | CATKTGATYEQYF
TRBJ1-1 | TRBV5-1 | CASSPGTGGADTEAFF
TRBJ1-3 | TRBV11-2 | CASSLQTSGNTIYF
TRBJ2-1 | TRBV19 | CASSRGLAGYNEQFF
TRBJ2-2 | TRBV10-3 | CAISESGQAYGELFF
TRBJ1-4 | TRBV27 | CASSLAGSNEKLFF
TRBJ1-5 | TRBV28 | CASSLDTQGEPQHF
TRBJ2-3 | TRBV4-3 | CASSPRADKGDTQYF
TRBJ2-7 | TRBV1 | CTSSQEVDRGRRDGETSGRGEQYF
TRBJ2-5 | TRBV7-9 | CASSSAGTGNTQYF
TRBJ2-7 | TRBV5-1 | CASSPGTGDHEQYF
TRBJ1-4 | TRBV28 | CASRPAGTGVAEKLFF
TRBJ2-1 | TRBV20-1 | CSASLRPGQFF
TRBJ2-7 | TRBV6-1 | CASSGGTGGYEQYF
TRBJ2-5 | TRBV6-1 | CASTSLAGGETQYF
TRBJ2-1 | TRBV7-9 | CASSWTGELSNEQFF
TRBJ2-2 | TRBV19 | CASSMDGGSNTGELFF
TRBJ2-2 | TRBV6-4 | CASSGTNTGELFF
TRBJ1-2 | TRBV19 | CASSFTRTGTGVYGYTF
TRBJ2-2 | TRBV18 | CASSPRRQASNTGELFF
TRBJ2-7 | TRBV1 | CTSSQGTSGTYEQYF
TRBJ1-1 | TRBV15 | CATSRVRTPNTEAFF
TRBJ2-7 | TRBV4-1 | CASSQDVRLAGVNEQHF
TRBJ1-5 | TRBV7-3 | CASSLAGGSNQPQHF
TRBJ2-1 | TRBV12-5 | CASGLGGINRQGSPRRYEQFF
TRBJ1-1 | TRBV18 | CASSTQGGDTEAFF
TRBJ1-1 | TRBV28 | CASSFQGEVEAFF
TRBJ1-2 | TRBV5-8 | CASSIEQGSYDGYTF
TRBJ2-2 | TRBV28 | CASRDGGRLNGELFF
TRBJ2-7 | TRBV29-1 | CSVAPRQGGYEQYF
TRBJ1-1 | TRBV4-1 | CASSLGEEAGDNPMGTEAFF
TRBJ2-2 | TRBV29-1 | CSVPRGSITGGLFF
TRBJ1-1 | TRBV6-1 | CASCGLLGTEAFF
TRBJ2-2 | TRBV4-2 | CASSQDSRTGGTGELFF
TRBJ1-4 | TRBV5-6 | CASSPGGEKLFF
TRBJ2-1 | TRBV27 | CASSLRGYGEQFF
TRBJ2-3 | TRBV6-1 | CASSEEIAASDTQYF
TRBJ2-3 | TRBV10-3 | CAIGLAGDTDTQYF
TRBJ2-7 | TRBV15 | CATSPGTGAYEQYF
TRBJ2-7 | TRBV6-5 | CASSPKGDEQYF
TRBJ2-3 | TRBV7-9 | CASSLASRTGADTQYF
TRBJ2-3 | TRBV9 | CASSSPSAGDTQYF
TRBJ1-1 | TRBV23-1 | CASSPSGRAGEAFF
TRBJ2-1 | TRBV11-3 | CASSFTVGHEQFF